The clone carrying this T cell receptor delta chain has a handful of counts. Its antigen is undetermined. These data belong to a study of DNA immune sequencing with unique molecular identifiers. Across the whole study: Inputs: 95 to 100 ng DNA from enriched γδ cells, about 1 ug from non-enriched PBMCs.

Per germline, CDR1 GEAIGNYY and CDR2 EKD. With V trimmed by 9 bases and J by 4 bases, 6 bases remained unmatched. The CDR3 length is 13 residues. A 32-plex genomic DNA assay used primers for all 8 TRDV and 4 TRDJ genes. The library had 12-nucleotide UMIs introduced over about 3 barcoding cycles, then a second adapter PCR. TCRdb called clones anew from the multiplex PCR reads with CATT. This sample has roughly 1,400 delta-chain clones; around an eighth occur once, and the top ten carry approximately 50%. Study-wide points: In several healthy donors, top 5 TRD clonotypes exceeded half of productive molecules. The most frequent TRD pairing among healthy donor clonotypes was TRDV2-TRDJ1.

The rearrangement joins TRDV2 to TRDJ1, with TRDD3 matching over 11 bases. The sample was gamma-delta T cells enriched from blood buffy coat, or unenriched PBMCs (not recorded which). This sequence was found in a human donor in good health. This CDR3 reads CAGCTGGYDKLIF. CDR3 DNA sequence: TGTGCCGGATGTACTGGGGGATACGATAAACTCATCTTT.